The 16 T cell receptor beta chains given below trace back to one sample, sequenced in a study of beta chain features in type 1 diabetes. The entirety of the isolated RNA underwent reverse transcription, so expressed TCRB transcripts were sequenced. Libraries were prepared by immunoSEQ multiplex PCR; TCRdb keeps only in-frame clonotypes and omits some of them. The sample lists 860,000 or so clones, about 17% seen once, with about 0.025% in the top ten. The material sequenced was naive CD4+ T cells from blood. These receptors were taken from a woman aged 18-29 years in good health.

This chain connects TRBV19 to TRBJ2-1; 11 bases are a match to TRBD2. Losses at the gene ends were 2 bases for V and 7 bases for J; bases not matched to a gene: 7. CDR3 length: 16 residues. CDR1 is LNHDA, CDR2 SQIVND, per germline (reference sequence). The DNA for the CDR3 is TGTGCCAGTAGTATAACCGCTAGCGGGAGGTGGAATGAGCAGTTCTTC. Residues: CASSITASGRWNEQFF. Supplemented by reference TRBV19 and TRBJ2-1, the full variable domain reads DGGITQSPKYLFRKEGQNVTLSCEQNLNHDAMYWYRQDPGQGLRLIYYSQIVNDFQKGDIAEGYSVSREKKESFPLTVTSAQKNPTAFYLCASSITASGRWNEQFFGPGTRLTVL.

This clone was detected only a few times. The chain joins TRBV18 to TRBJ2-1, with TRBD2 matching 7 bases. The CDR3 loop spans 16 amino acids. Germline CDR1 and CDR2: KGHSH and LQKENI. J gave up 7 bases and V 2 bases, and 11 bases lay outside the gene matches. The CDR3 protein is CASSPSYAGVGNEQFF. The CDR3 nucleotides read TGTGCCAGCTCACCATCGTATGCGGGAGTTGGTAATGAGCAGTTCTTC.

This clone was detected only a few times. This chain joins TRBV28 and TRBJ1-1, with D tentatively TRBD1 (5 bases). Looked up from germline, CDR1 is MDHEN and CDR2 is SYDVKM. Trimming removed 2 bases at V and 6 bases at J, with 7 bases between. CDR3 size: 12 residues. The CDR3 spells CASSLGGAEAFF. CDR3 coding DNA: TGTGCCAGCAGTTTAGGAGGGGCTGAAGCTTTCTTT.

The CDR3 DNA reads as TGTGCCAGCAGCTTAGGGGTCAGCACCACCAATGAGCAGTTCTTC. It translates to CASSLGVSTTNEQFF. This chain connects TRBV7-9 to TRBJ2-1; D is undetermined. V was trimmed by 1 base and J by 6 bases, leaving 13 bases between them. Germline V gene sequence: CDR1 SEHNR, CDR2 FQNEAQ (reference sequence). The CDR3 is 15 residues long.

This clone was observed a handful of times. The chain is built from TRBV5-4 and TRBJ1-1; tentative D call: TRBD1 (5 bases). This CDR3 has 16 residues. Germline CDR1 and CDR2: SGHNT and YYREEE (reference sequence). Trimming took off 1 base at V and 3 bases at J, with 16 bases between the two ends. DNA for the CDR3: TGTGCCAGCAGCTTGCCAACGGGACTCATGGACACTGAAGCTTTCTTT. It translates to CASSLPTGLMDTEAFF.

The V call is TRBV9, the J call TRBJ2-1, with D possibly matching TRBD2 (6 bases). Germline V gene sequence: CDR1 SGDLS, CDR2 YYNGEE. The ends were cut back, 0 bases at V and 5 bases at J, with 12 bases in the middle. The CDR3 totals 15 residues. This chain's CDR3 is CASSVGGGPDNEQFF. The CDR3 region has the DNA TGTGCCAGCAGCGTAGGGGGAGGCCCCGACAATGAGCAGTTCTTC.

This clone was recorded a few times. The chain recombines TRBV19 with TRBJ2-1; 7 nucleotides align to TRBD1. Trimming took 5 bases from V and 3 from J; bases not matched to a gene: 4. CDR3 length: 14 residues. Germline CDR1 is LNHDA and CDR2 is SQIVND (reference sequence). The CDR3 loop reads CASSVGGNYNEQFF. In nucleotides, the CDR3 is TGTGCCAGTAGTGTAGGGGGCAACTACAATGAGCAGTTCTTC. Full variable domain (rest looked up from reference TRBV19 and TRBJ2-1): DGGITQSPKYLFRKEGQNVTLSCEQNLNHDAMYWYRQDPGQGLRLIYYSQIVNDFQKGDIAEGYSVSREKKESFPLTVTSAQKNPTAFYLCASSVGGNYNEQFFGPGTRLTVL.

The sample holds a few counts of this clone. The chain links TRBV7-2 to TRBJ2-7, with D possibly TRBD2 on 5 matching bases. Trimming shortened V by 4 bases and J by 4 bases, and 17 bases separated the two germline ends. Germline CDR1 reads SGHTA; CDR2 reads FQGNSA. The CDR3 covers 15 residues. The CDR3 is CASSSLVKRIYEQYF. CDR3 DNA sequence: TGTGCCAGCAGCTCCCTAGTTAAGCGGATATACGAGCAGTACTTC.

The V and J genes are TRBV28 and TRBJ2-7; D might be TRBD2 (6 bases). The CDR3 contains 14 residues. Germline loops: CDR1 MDHEN, CDR2 SYDVKM. The V and J ends lost 5 bases and 1 base respectively, with 12 bases between them. The CDR3 spells CASSEPGRSYEQYF. CDR3 DNA: TGTGCCAGCAGTGAGCCCGGGAGATCCTACGAGCAGTACTTC. The full variable domain, completed using reference TRBV28 and TRBJ2-7, is DVKVTQSSRYLVKRTGEKVFLECVQDMDHENMFWYRQDPGLGLRLIYFSYDVKMKEKGDIPEGYSVSREKKERFSLILESASTNQTSMYLCASSEPGRSYEQYFGPGTRLTVT.

The gene calls are TRBV5-4 and TRBJ2-6, with 7 bases fitting TRBD1. Germline-derived CDR1 and CDR2 are SGHNT and YYREEE (reference sequence). The junction had 0 bases not matched to a gene; V was cut back by 1 base and J by 2 bases. This CDR3 has 15 residues. The CDR3 region is CASSLQGAGANVLTF. The CDR3 DNA follows: TGTGCCAGCAGCTTGCAGGGGGCTGGGGCCAACGTCCTGACTTTC.

The chain uses TRBV5-1 and TRBJ2-1; D is unresolved. V gave up 0 bases and J gave up 9 bases, with 13 bases separating them. From germline, CDR1 is SGHRS and CDR2 YFSETQ. There are 14 residues in the CDR3. This CDR3 reads CASSLGSEGSEQFF. DNA for the CDR3: TGCGCCAGCAGCTTGGGGTCGGAAGGATCTGAGCAGTTCTTC.

This clone was observed a few times. Here the CDR3 reads CASSQELSRNEQFF. CDR3 nucleotide sequence: TGTGCCAGCAGCCAAGAGCTTTCCCGCAATGAGCAGTTCTTC. The chain combines TRBV4-2 with TRBJ2-1; the D is unclear. CDR1 is LGHNA, CDR2 YNFKEQ, per germline. There are 14 residues in the CDR3. V dropped 0 bases and J dropped 6 bases, with 9 bases sitting between them.

The chain is built from TRBV2 and TRBJ2-1; a possible D gene is TRBD2 (6 bases). CDR1 is SNHLY, CDR2 FYNNEI, per germline. This CDR3 is 15 amino acids long. V dropped 3 bases and J dropped 6 bases, with 15 bases sitting between them. The CDR3 sequence is CASSEETRSSNEQFF. The DNA for the CDR3 is TGTGCCAGCAGTGAGGAGACTAGGTCTTCCAATGAGCAGTTCTTC.

This clone was seen more than once but under ten times. CDR3 nucleotide sequence: TGTGCCAGCAGAGACTTAGAAGTTACTGAGACCCAGTACTTC. Translation gives CASRDLEVTETQYF. The chain joins TRBV2 to TRBJ2-5; no reliable D call. Deletions cut 6 bases from V and 5 bases from J, with 16 bases between. The CDR3 has 14 residues. Germline CDR1 reads SNHLY; CDR2 reads FYNNEI.

J is TRBJ2-1 and V is TRBV7-2; 12 bases align to TRBD2. V lost 5 bases, J lost 9 bases, and 8 bases stayed unmatched. The germline CDR1 and CDR2 sequences are SGHTA and FQGNSA. The CDR3 covers 15 residues. For the CDR3, the DNA is TGTGCCAGCAGCGGAGGACTAGCGGGACTGCGTGAGCAGTTCTTC. Residues: CASSGGLAGLREQFF.

The chain uses TRBV29-1 and TRBJ1-2; D is uncertain. CDR1 and CDR2 (germline): SQVTM, ANQGSEA. The CDR3 spans 11 residues. The germline V and J ends were trimmed by 3 bases and 8 bases, with 10 bases remaining between them. The CDR3 protein is CSVDNVWGYTF. The CDR3 DNA sequence: TGCAGCGTTGATAACGTATGGGGCTACACCTTC. The whole variable domain, remainder taken from reference TRBV29-1 and TRBJ1-2, is SAVISQKPSRDICQRGTSLTIQCQVDSQVTMMFWYRQQPGQSLTLIATANQGSEATYESGFVIDKFPISRPNLTFSTLTVSNMSPEDSSIYLCSVDNVWGYTFGSGTRLTVV.